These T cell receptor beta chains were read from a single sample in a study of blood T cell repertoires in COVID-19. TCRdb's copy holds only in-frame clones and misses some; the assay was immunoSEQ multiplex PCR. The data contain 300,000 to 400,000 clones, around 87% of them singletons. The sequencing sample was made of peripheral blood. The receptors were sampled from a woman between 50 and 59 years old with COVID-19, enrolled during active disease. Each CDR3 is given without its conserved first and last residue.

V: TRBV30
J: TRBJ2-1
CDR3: AWNELVYNEQF

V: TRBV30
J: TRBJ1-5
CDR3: AWGNRGNQPQH

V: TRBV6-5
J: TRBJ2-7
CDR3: ASSYSRGLGEQY

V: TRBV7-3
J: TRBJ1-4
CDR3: ASSSGGGRDEKLF

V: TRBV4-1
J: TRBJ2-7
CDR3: ASSLLAGHSYEQY

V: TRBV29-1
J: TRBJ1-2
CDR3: SVKGTGNYGYT

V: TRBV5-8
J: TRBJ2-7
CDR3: ASSSRGHEQY

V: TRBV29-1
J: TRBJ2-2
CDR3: SVEDSSGHTGELF

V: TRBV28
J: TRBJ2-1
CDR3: ASSETSGRASEQF

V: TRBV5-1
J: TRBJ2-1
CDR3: ASSPWTSANEQF

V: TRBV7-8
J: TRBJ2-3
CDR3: ASSARLLDTQY

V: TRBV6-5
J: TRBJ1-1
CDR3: ASSRDNTEAF

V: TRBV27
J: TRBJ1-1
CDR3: ASSLFLGTRNTEAF

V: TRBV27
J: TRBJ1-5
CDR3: ASSFNRPLRESNQPQH

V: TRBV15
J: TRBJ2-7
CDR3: ATSRDLAGEGEQY

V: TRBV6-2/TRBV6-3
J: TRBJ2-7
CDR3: ASSRDSGSSYEQY

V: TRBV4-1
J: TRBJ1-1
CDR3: ASSQGWGGPLTEAF

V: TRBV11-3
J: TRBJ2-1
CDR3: ASSSSHSGRDEQF

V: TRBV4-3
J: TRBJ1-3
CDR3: ASSQGTGKSGNTIY

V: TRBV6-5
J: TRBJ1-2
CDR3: ASRAETGVYYGYT

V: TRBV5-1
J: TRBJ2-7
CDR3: ASSLAGLAEYEQY

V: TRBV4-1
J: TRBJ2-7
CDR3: ASSSRTSGRYEQY

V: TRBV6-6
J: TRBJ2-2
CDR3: ASGRWTGNTGELF

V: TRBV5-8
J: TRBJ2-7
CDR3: ASFPTSGRTSYEQY

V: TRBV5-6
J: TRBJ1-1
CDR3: ASSLMQGTEAF

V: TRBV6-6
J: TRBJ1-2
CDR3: ASSYEDGLLSGYT

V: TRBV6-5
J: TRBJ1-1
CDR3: ASRKTGVNTEAF

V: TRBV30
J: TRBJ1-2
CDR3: AWSADRYDGYT

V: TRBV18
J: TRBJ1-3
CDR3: ASSPQGQVDGNTIY

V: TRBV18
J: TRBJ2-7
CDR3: ASSPMVTSYEQY

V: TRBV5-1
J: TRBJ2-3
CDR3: ASSLGLAGLTDTQY

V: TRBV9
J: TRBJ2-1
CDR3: ASSVASGRGTYNEQF

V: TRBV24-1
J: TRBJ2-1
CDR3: ATSDPPGIAGSSYNEQF

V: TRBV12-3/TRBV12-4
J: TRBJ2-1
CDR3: ASRSPDRAEQF

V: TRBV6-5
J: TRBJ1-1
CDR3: ASSYSTDLNTEAF

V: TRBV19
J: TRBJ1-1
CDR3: ASSFTGYTEAF

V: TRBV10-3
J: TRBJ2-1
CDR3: AISPPSGNPYNEQF

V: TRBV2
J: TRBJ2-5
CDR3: ASSYGLAGEETQY

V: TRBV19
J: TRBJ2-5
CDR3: ASSSSGTSLGTQY

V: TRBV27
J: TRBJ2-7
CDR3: ASSLIERVPYEQY

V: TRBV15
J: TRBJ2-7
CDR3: ATSKVSGFYEQY

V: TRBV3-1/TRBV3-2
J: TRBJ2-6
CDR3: ASSHDRQAGRSGANVLT

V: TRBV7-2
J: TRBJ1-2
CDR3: ASTLGGAGKGYT

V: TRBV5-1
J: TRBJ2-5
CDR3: ASSWGTSGPKETQY

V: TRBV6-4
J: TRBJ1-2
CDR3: ASSSQGVGGYT

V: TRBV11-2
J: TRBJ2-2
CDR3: ASSLSSYTGELF

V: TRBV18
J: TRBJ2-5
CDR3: ASSPRQTFQETQY

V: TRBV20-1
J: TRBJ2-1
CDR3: SARDRGEQF

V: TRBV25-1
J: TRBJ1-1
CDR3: ASGRGGRENTEAF

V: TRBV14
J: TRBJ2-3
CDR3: ASSRGNYGYTDTQY

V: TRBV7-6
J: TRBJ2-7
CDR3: ASSRLPAPNSYEQY

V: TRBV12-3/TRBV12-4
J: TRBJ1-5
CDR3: ASGAVDQPQH

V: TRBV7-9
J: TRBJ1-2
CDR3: ASSLRQGASGYT

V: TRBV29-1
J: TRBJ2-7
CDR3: SVDRSGEGSYEQY

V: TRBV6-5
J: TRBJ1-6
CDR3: ASSYSNRQNSPLH

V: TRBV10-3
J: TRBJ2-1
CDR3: AISDSGSYNEQF

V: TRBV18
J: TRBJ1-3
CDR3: ASSPGTVGNTIY